The clone carrying this T cell receptor (beta chain) was counted at least ten times. The target antigen is unknown. Amplification of the TCR beta CDR3 regions used RNA transcripts (as template). RT-PCR was first run with HTBI primers, then multiplex PCR in a second round. TCRdb independently ran MiXCR on the multiplex PCR reads; one entry per CDR3 protein. The profile shows approximately 330,000 distinct CDR3 sequences, roughly a sixth of them singletons. Moderate-to-severe activity, CAS at least 3, NOSPECS at least 4 and duration under 3 months characterized donors with ophthalmopathy. PBMCs were isolated by Ficoll-Paque density gradient centrifugation, using about 9.5 ml of fresh peripheral blood as the starting material. The data belong to a study of Graves' ophthalmopathy and Graves' hyperthyroidism. General study results and limits: Blood shared most expanded thyroid clonotypes above 0.001 frequency.

The clonotype comes from an adult man with Graves' ophthalmopathy. The specimen sequenced was peripheral blood.

As DNA, the CDR3 is TGTGCCAGCAGCTTAGTTGCGGGGTGGGGCCAAGAGACCCAGTACTTC. The encoded protein is CASSLVAGWGQETQYF. The chain joins TRBV11-2 to TRBJ2-5, with D maybe TRBD2 (6 bases). The V end was cut by 1 base, the J end by 1 base, with 13 bases between. The CDR3 runs to 16 residues. Germline loops: CDR1 SGHAT, CDR2 FQNNGV.